This T cell receptor beta chain was observed in a study of shared clonotypes between healthy human individuals. Turning to the study itself: CD4 naive and memory got three plates each, CD8 naive two, CD8 memory one.

Details on this clone: Its matching antigen is unknown. Other nucleotide sequences from this sample produce the same CDR3.

The germline V and J ends were trimmed by 2 bases and 1 base, with 7 bases remaining between them. The CDR3 is 13 amino acids. Germline V gives CDR1 SGHRS, CDR2 YFSETQ. TCRdb's copy holds only in-frame clones and misses some; the assay was immunoSEQ multiplex PCR. The sample carries roughly 1,600,000 clones, approximately 98.5% recorded once. Study results and limitations: Measured sharing among donors was expected to vary with sequencing depth. Sharing across four donors was highest in naive CD4 (around 5%) and lowest in memory CD8 (about 0.4%).

The authors divided CD4+ cells into CD45RA+ naive and CD45RA-negative memory subsets. The sequence derives from a man aged 25 to 40 in good health. The chain uses TRBV5-1 and TRBJ2-7; no clear D. Sample: naive CD4+ T cells sorted from blood. Subset defined: CD45RA+ positively selected. CDR3 amino acids: CASSLRSSYEQYF. CDR3 coding DNA: TGCGCCAGCAGCTTACGCAGTTCCTACGAGCAGTACTTC.